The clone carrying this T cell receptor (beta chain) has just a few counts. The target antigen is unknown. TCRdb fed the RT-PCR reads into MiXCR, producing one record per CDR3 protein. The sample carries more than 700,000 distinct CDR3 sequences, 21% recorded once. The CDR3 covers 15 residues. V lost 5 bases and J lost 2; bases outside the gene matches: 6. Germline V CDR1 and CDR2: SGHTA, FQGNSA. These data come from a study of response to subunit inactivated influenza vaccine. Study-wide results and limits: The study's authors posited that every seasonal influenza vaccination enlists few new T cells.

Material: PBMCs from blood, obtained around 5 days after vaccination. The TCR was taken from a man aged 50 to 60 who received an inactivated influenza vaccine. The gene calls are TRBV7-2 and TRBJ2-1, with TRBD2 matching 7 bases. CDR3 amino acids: CASSNSGATYNEQFF. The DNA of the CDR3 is TGTGCCAGCAGCAACAGCGGGGCTACCTACAATGAGCAGTTCTTC.